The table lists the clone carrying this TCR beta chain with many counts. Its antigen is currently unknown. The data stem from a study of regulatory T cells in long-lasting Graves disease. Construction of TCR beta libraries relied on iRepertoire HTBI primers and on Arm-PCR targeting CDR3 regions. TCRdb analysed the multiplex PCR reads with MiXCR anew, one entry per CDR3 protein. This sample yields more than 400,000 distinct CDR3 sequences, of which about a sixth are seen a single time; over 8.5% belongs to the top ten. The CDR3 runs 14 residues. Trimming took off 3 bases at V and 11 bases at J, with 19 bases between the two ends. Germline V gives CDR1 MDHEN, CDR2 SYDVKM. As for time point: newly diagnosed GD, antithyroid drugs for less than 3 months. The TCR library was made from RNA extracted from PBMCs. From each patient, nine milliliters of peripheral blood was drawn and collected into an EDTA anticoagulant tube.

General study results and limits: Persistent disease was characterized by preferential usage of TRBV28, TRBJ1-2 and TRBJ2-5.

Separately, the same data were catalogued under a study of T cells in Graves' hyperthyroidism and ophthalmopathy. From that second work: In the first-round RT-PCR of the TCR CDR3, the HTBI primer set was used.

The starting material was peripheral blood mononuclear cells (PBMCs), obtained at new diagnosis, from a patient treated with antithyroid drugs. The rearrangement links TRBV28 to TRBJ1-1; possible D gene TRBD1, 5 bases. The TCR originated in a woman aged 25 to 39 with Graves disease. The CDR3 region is CASSLVSGPARAFF. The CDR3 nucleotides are TGTGCCAGCAGTTTGGTTTCGGGACCTGCGCGTGCTTTCTTT.